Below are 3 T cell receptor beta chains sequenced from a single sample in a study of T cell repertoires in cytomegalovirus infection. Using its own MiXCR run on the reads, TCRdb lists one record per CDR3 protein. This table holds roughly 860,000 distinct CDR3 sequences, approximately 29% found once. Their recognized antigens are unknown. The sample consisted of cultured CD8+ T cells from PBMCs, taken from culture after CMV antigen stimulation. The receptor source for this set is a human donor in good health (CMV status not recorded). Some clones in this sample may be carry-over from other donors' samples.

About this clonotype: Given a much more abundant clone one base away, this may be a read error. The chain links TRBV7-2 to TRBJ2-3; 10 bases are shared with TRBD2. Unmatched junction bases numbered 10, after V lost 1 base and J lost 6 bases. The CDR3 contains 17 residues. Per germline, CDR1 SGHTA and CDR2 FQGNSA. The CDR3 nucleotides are TGTGCCAGCAGCTTAGTTAGCGGGGGGACCGAGTCGGATACGCAGTATTTT. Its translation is CASSLVSGGTESDTQYF.

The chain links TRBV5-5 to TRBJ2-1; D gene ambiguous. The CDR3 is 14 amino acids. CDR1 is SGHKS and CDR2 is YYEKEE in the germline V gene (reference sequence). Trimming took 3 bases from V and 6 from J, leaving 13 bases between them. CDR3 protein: CASSSRFLGNEQFF. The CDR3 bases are TGTGCCAGCAGCTCCCGTTTTCTCGGCAATGAGCAGTTCTTC. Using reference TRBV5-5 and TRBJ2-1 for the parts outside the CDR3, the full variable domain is DAGVTQSPTHLIKTRGQQVTLRCSPISGHKSVSWYQQVLGQGPQFIFQYYEKEERGRGNFPDRFSARQFPNYSSELNVNALLLGDSALYLCASSSRFLGNEQFFGPGTRLTVL.

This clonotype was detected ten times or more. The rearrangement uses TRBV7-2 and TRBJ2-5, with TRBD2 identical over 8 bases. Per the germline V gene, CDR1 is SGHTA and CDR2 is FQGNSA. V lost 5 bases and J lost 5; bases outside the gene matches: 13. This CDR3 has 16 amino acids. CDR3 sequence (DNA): TGTGCCAGCAGCCTCCCCCTCGGACTAGCTATTGAGACCCAGTACTTC. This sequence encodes CASSLPLGLAIETQYF.